This section outlines one T cell receptor beta chain sequence together with its context. Its target is not known. TCRdb ran MiXCR on the 5' RACE reads and lists one entry per CDR3 protein. Here the sample spans approximately 500,000 distinct CDR3 sequences, about 23% being singletons. CDR3 length equals 17 residues. V lost 1 base and J 8 bases, leaving 21 bases between the germline ends. Germline CDR1 reads SGHVS; CDR2 reads FQNEAQ. This sample was included in a study of T-cell memory formation after mild COVID-19. At the level of the study: TCR clusters were mostly donor specific.

The study, taken as a whole, reports: Largely, contracting CD4+ clones fell within CM and EM, and contracting CD8+ clones within EMRA.

The J gene is TRBJ2-1, the V gene TRBV7-8; D is uncertain. Sequences were obtained from PBMCs or a T cell subset sorted from them (not recorded which). The TCR was taken from an adult woman who had mild COVID-19 (a few samples of this study predate the infection). Cell type and time point are not known. CDR3 region: CASSLVRVGRSLDEQFF. DNA for the CDR3: TGTGCCAGCAGCTTAGTACGAGTAGGCAGGTCCCTCGATGAGCAGTTCTTC.